These 3 T cell receptor beta chains were sequenced from one sample in a study of identical twins listed by TCRdb under 2016. Libraries were prepared through 5' RACE. Sequencing took place on an Illumina HiSeq 2000. TCRdb cleaned the public reads at Q25 with fastp, built clones with MiXCR and kept in-frame beta chains. Every distinct CDR3 protein forms one entry, paired with its most common genes and DNA. The sample table holds about 280,000 distinct CDR3 sequences, of which roughly 8.6% were seen once. Roughly 2% of the sample is in the top ten clones. The same sample was also studied in work on yellow fever vaccine responses in identical twins.

Source material: memory (CD45RO+) T cells sorted from blood. What the cell subset or site label conveys for this sample: CD45RO+ enriched T cells. The receptor set was obtained from a woman under 30 in good health.

This clonotype was detected many times. The rearrangement links TRBV5-1 to TRBJ2-5, with D possibly being TRBD2 (6 bases). Germline loops: CDR1 SGHRS, CDR2 YFSETQ. The CDR3 runs 15 residues. Trimming cost V 0 bases and J 6 bases, with 15 bases left between them. DNA for the CDR3: TGCGCCAGCAGCTTGGCCGTCGGGGGAACACAGACCCAGTACTTC. Protein sequence: CASSLAVGGTQTQYF.

The table lists this clonotype with many counts. The junction does not match germline at one end; this may be a read error. The V gene is TRBV7-8, the J gene TRBJ2-2; a possible D gene is TRBD2 (7 bases). CDR3 length: 15 amino acids. CDR1 and CDR2 (germline): SGHVS, FQNEAQ. CDR3 loop: CASTLGGGYTGELFF. In DNA form, the CDR3 reads TGTGCCAGCACCTTAGGGGGGGGCTACACCGGGGAGCTGTTTTTT.

This clonotype was recorded at least ten times. V and J are TRBV12-3 or TRBV12-4 and TRBJ2-5; D call uncertain. Trimming pared 4 bases from V and 5 bases from J, leaving 8 bases between. This CDR3 contains 12 residues. CDR3 sequence: CASSYLGETQYF. CDR3 nucleotides: TGTGCCAGCAGTTACCTCGGGGAGACCCAGTACTTC.